Here is one T cell receptor beta chain with its context. Antigen: not known. This CDR3 has 16 amino acids. V was clipped by 5 bases and J by 0 bases, with 14 bases between them. Germline values: CDR1 MDHEN, CDR2 SYDVKM. This entry comes from a study of regulatory T cells in long-lasting Graves disease. General study findings and limits: When disease was persistent, TRBV28, TRBJ1-2 and TRBJ2-5 were the favored segments. Persistent patients had a count of shared public clonotypes (roughly 2,500) that exceeded that of new patients (966).

TCR beta libraries were built with iRepertoire HTBI primers and Arm-PCR of CDR3 regions. A single record per CDR3 protein comes from TCRdb applying MiXCR to the multiplex PCR reads. The sample shows more than 400,000 distinct CDR3 sequences, around 15% of them seen only once. Regarding time point: newly diagnosed GD, antithyroid drugs for less than 3 months. RNA isolated from PBMCs was used to make the TCR library. The same specimen was also included in a second study, on T cells in Graves' hyperthyroidism and ophthalmopathy. As reported in that work: Using the HTBI primer set, a first-round RT-PCR was run on the TCR CDR3. Among clonotypes expanded in thyroid above 0.001, most were also found in blood.

The genes are TRBV28 and TRBJ2-4; D is unresolved. This clonotype was obtained from a woman in her twenties or thirties with Graves disease. Specimen: peripheral blood mononuclear cells (PBMCs), collected at new diagnosis, from a patient treated with antithyroid drugs. The CDR3 sequence is CASSGQEQKAKNIQYF. CDR3 DNA sequence: TGTGCCAGCAGTGGTCAAGAACAAAAAGCCAAAAACATTCAGTACTTC.